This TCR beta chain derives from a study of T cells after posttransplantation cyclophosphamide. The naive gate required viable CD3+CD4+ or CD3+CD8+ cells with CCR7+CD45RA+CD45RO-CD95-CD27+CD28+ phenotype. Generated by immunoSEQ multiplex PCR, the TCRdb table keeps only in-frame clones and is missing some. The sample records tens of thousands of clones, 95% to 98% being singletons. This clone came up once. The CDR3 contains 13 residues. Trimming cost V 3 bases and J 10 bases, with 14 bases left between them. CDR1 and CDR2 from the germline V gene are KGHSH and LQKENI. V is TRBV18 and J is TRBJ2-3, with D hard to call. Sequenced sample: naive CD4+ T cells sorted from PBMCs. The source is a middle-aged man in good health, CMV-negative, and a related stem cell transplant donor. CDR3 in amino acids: CASSPGDLLAQYF. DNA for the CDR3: TGTGCCAGCTCACCGGGCGATCTCCTGGCGCAGTATTTT.